The 26 T cell receptor beta chains in this list originate from one sample, sequenced in a study of early T cells in non-severe SARS-CoV-2 infection. TCRdb used MiXCR to reprocess the 5' RACE reads, holding one entry per CDR3 protein. Of tens of thousands of distinct CDR3 sequences in the sample, approximately 9.2% were seen once. The source was whole blood, collected at baseline. The receptors were gathered from an adult who was a healthcare worker with PCR-confirmed SARS-CoV-2 infection or an uninfected control (not recorded which).

This clonotype was seen repeatedly, ten times or more. The chain has TRBV18 and TRBJ2-7, with 7 bases lining up with TRBD1. V shed 3 bases and J 6 bases; nucleotides not matched to a gene: 14. The V gene's germline CDR1 is KGHSH and CDR2 LQKENI. The CDR3 consists of 16 residues. The CDR3 DNA follows: TGTGCCAGCTCACCCCCGACAGGGTCTAAACGTTCCGAGCAGTACTTC. Translated: CASSPPTGSKRSEQYF.

The V gene is TRBV27, the J gene TRBJ1-2; 9 bases agree with TRBD1. Germline V gives CDR1 MNHEY, CDR2 SMNVEV (reference sequence). The ends lost 5 bases at V and 7 bases at J; junction bases unmatched: 8. CDR3 size: 14 residues. CDR3: CASSTGGARTGYTF. The CDR3 DNA sequence: TGTGCCAGCAGTACAGGGGGCGCAAGGACTGGCTACACCTTC.

In this sample, this clonotype turned up a few times. V usage is TRBV3-1 and J usage is TRBJ2-2; 7 nucleotides line up with TRBD1. CDR1 LGHDT and CDR2 YNNKEL come from the germline V gene (reference sequence). The CDR3 is made up of 16 amino acids. The J segment lost 3 bases and the V segment lost 4 bases, leaving 8 bases of the junction unmatched. CDR3 sequence: CASSPRYTGDTGELFF. Here the CDR3 DNA reads TGTGCCAGCAGCCCAAGATATACAGGGGACACCGGGGAGCTGTTTTTT.

This clonotype was detected only a few times. The gene calls are TRBV12-3 or TRBV12-4 and TRBJ2-3; D gene uncertain. The CDR3 consists of 15 residues. Trimming stripped 4 bases from V and 0 bases from J, with 11 bases between. The CDR3 region is CASSSGAFSTDTQYF. The CDR3 region has the DNA TGTGCCAGCAGTTCAGGTGCCTTTAGCACAGATACGCAGTATTTT.

This clonotype was counted only a few times. V usage is TRBV5-4 and J usage is TRBJ2-2; D is undetermined. The CDR3 extends over 15 amino acids. Germline loops: CDR1 SGHNT, CDR2 YYREEE (reference sequence). V gave up 1 base and J gave up 3 bases, with 10 bases separating them. The CDR3 DNA follows: TGTGCCAGCAGCTTGTATGGAACGGACACCGGGGAGCTGTTTTTT. Its translation: CASSLYGTDTGELFF.

This clonotype was detected many times. The chain is built from TRBV9 and TRBJ2-5; D not resolved. CDR1 is SGDLS, CDR2 YYNGEE, per germline. V shed 4 bases and J shed 5 bases, with 12 bases lying between them. The CDR3 covers 13 residues. CDR3: CASSIVPGETQYF. In DNA form, the CDR3 reads TGTGCCAGCAGCATCGTACCCGGGGAGACCCAGTACTTC.

The rearrangement links TRBV20-1 to TRBJ2-3, with TRBD2 matching 10 bases. V shed 6 bases, J shed 6 bases, and the junction held 12 bases outside the gene matches. The CDR3 is 15 amino acids. CDR1 and CDR2 from the germline V gene are DFQATT and SNEGSKA (reference sequence). CDR3 protein: CSAQGPQREGDTQYF. CDR3 nucleotide sequence: TGCAGTGCCCAGGGCCCTCAGCGGGAGGGCGATACGCAGTATTTT.

This clonotype occurred a few times. The J gene is TRBJ2-3, the V gene TRBV4-3, with no clear D. There are 15 residues in the CDR3. The germline V gene has CDR1 LGHNA and CDR2 YSLEER. Trimming took 2 bases from V and 1 from J, leaving 10 bases between them. CDR3: CASSQLGWGTDTQYF. In DNA, the CDR3 is TGCGCCAGCAGCCAACTTGGCTGGGGCACAGATACGCAGTATTTT.

There are a few counts of this clonotype. The V gene is TRBV20-1, the J gene TRBJ1-1; no definite D call. Per the germline V gene, CDR1 is DFQATT and CDR2 is SNEGSKA (reference sequence). Trimming pared 5 bases from V and 0 bases from J, leaving 10 bases between. This CDR3 has 13 amino acids. The chain's CDR3 is CSAEEDMNTEAFF. The CDR3 region has the DNA TGCAGTGCTGAGGAGGATATGAACACTGAAGCTTTCTTT.

There are many counts of this clonotype. The chain recombines TRBV7-9 with TRBJ2-2; D is possibly TRBD1 or TRBD2 (5 bases each). This CDR3 is built from 13 residues. Trimming took off 4 bases at V and 6 bases at J, with 9 bases between the two ends. Looked up from germline, CDR1 is SEHNR and CDR2 is FQNEAQ (reference sequence). The CDR3 coding sequence is TGTGCCAGCAGCTGGGGGTCGTCCGGGGAGCTGTTTTTT. Amino acid sequence: CASSWGSSGELFF.

This clonotype came up a few times. The rearrangement uses TRBV6-1 and TRBJ2-3; no reliable D call. Looked up from germline, CDR1 is MNHNS and CDR2 is SASEGT. The V end lost 1 base, the J end lost 2 bases, and 7 bases lay between the germline ends. The CDR3 has 14 amino acids. The CDR3: CASSEVGFTDTQYF. The CDR3 nucleotides read TGTGCCAGCAGTGAAGTGGGATTCACAGATACGCAGTATTTT.

Only a few counts were recorded for this clonotype. The J gene is TRBJ2-7, the V gene TRBV20-1; the D gene is possibly TRBD2 (5 bases). V gave up 5 bases and J gave up 2 bases, with 19 bases separating them. Germline-derived CDR1 and CDR2 are DFQATT and SNEGSKA (reference sequence). The CDR3 runs 15 residues. The CDR3 region has the DNA TGCAGTGCTGAGAGGACGGACTTAGGACCCTACGAGCAGTACTTC. Amino acids: CSAERTDLGPYEQYF.

The chain joins TRBV4-3 to TRBJ2-7; perhaps TRBD1 as D (5 bases). Germline V gene data show CDR1 as LGHNA and CDR2 as YSLEER. V was shortened by 0 bases and J by 2 bases, with 8 bases between the two germline ends. This CDR3 contains 14 residues. The CDR3 is CASSQERTTYEQYF. The CDR3, as DNA: TGCGCCAGCAGCCAAGAAAGGACAACCTACGAGCAGTACTTC.

The table lists this clonotype with a count of one. J is TRBJ2-3 and V is TRBV18; tentatively, D is TRBD2 (6 bases). The CDR3 is made up of 13 amino acids. Germline-derived CDR1 and CDR2 are KGHSH and LQKENI. Between the trimmed V and J ends, which lost 6 bases and 4 bases, there was a span of 11 bases. CDR3 sequence: CASSPGAADTQYF. Here the CDR3 DNA reads TGTGCCAGCTCCCCGGGAGCCGCAGATACGCAGTATTTT.

This clonotype was seen many times. The rearrangement joins TRBV5-4 to TRBJ1-4; no firm D call. In germline, CDR1 is SGHNT, CDR2 YYREEE (reference sequence). The CDR3 extends over 12 amino acids. V was cut by 4 bases and J by 8 bases, with 9 bases left in between. The CDR3 loop reads CASSRRGEKLFF. The CDR3 region has the DNA TGTGCCAGCAGCAGAAGAGGGGAAAAACTGTTTTTT.

This clonotype was counted at least ten times. J is TRBJ1-2 and V is TRBV7-9, with 11 bases aligning to TRBD1. The CDR3 extends over 15 amino acids. CDR1 and CDR2 from the germline V gene are SEHNR and FQNEAQ (reference sequence). V lost 3 bases, J lost 3 bases, and 3 bases stayed unmatched. The DNA for the CDR3 is TGTGCCAGCAGCTTGGGACAGGGGGTGGACTATGGCTACACCTTC. It specifies CASSLGQGVDYGYTF.

This clonotype was observed a few times. The chain links TRBV11-2 to TRBJ2-5, with 8 bases identical to TRBD2. V lost 1 base, J lost 1 base, and 5 bases stayed unmatched. There are 16 residues in the CDR3. Germline V lookup: CDR1 SGHAT, CDR2 FQNNGV. CDR3: CASSLGDGRAQETQYF. The CDR3 DNA reads as TGTGCCAGCAGCTTAGGCGACGGGAGGGCCCAAGAGACCCAGTACTTC. Combining the CDR3 with reference TRBV11-2 and TRBJ2-5 gives the whole variable domain EAGVAQSPRYKIIEKRQSVAFWCNPISGHATLYWYQQILGQGPKLLIQFQNNGVVDDSQLPKDRFSAERLKGVDSTLKIQPAKLEDSAVYLCASSLGDGRAQETQYFGPGTRLLVL.

The chain recombines TRBV6-2 or TRBV6-3 with TRBJ1-5, with D unclear. V lost 2 bases and J 0 bases, leaving 14 bases between the germline ends. Germline values: CDR1 MNHEY, CDR2 SVGEGT. The CDR3 runs to 17 residues. The CDR3 reads CASSYRLGEDSNQPQHF. As DNA, the CDR3 is TGTGCCAGCAGTTACAGACTCGGGGAGGATAGCAATCAGCCCCAGCATTTT.

This chain uses TRBV12-3 or TRBV12-4 with TRBJ2-3, with 7 bases that match TRBD1. The CDR3 extends over 15 amino acids. The V and J ends lost 5 bases and 2 bases, in that order; junction bases with no gene match: 7. The CDR3 DNA reads as TGTGCCAGCAGTCCCGACAGGGACCACACAGATACGCAGTATTTT. Protein product: CASSPDRDHTDTQYF.

The table lists this clonotype with a few counts. The chain uses TRBV5-4 and TRBJ1-5, with a possible D match to TRBD1 (5 bases). The V gene's germline CDR1 is SGHNT and CDR2 YYREEE (reference sequence). The CDR3 runs 15 residues. Trimming removed 3 bases at V and 1 base at J, with 11 bases between. This CDR3 reads CASSSGRDSNQPQHF. The DNA for the CDR3 is TGTGCCAGCAGCTCTGGCCGGGACAGCAATCAGCCCCAGCATTTT.

This clonotype was seen more than once but under ten times. The V gene is TRBV20-1, the J gene TRBJ2-7, with 11 nucleotides matching TRBD2. In germline, CDR1 is DFQATT, CDR2 SNEGSKA (reference sequence). After removal of 6 bases from V and 4 bases from J, the junction contained 5 bases not matched to a gene. The CDR3 is made up of 13 amino acids. The DNA of the CDR3 is TGCAGTGCCTCAACTAGCGGGAGTTACGAGCAGTACTTC. Translating it yields CSASTSGSYEQYF.

This clonotype was counted at least ten times. CDR3 nucleotides: TGCGCCAGCACTCTCGCGCCCGGGGAATTCAATGAGCAGTTCTTC. The encoded protein is CASTLAPGEFNEQFF. This chain uses TRBV5-1 with TRBJ2-1; a possible D gene is TRBD2 (5 bases). The CDR3 runs 15 residues. Trimming stripped 6 bases from V and 6 bases from J, with 19 bases between. Per germline, CDR1 SGHRS and CDR2 YFSETQ.

The rearrangement links TRBV7-9 to TRBJ2-1; the D call may be TRBD1 or TRBD2 (6 bases each). The CDR3 spans 14 residues. Trimming took 5 bases from V and 4 from J, leaving 12 bases between them. Germline V CDR1 and CDR2: SEHNR, FQNEAQ (reference sequence). CDR3 amino acids: CASSPGDNYNEQFF. The CDR3 DNA is TGTGCCAGCAGCCCGGGGGACAATTACAATGAGCAGTTCTTC.

This clonotype was recorded a few times. The rearrangement links TRBV30 to TRBJ1-2; no definite D call. Trimming took 0 bases from V and 8 from J, leaving 7 bases between them. The germline V gene has CDR1 GTSNPN and CDR2 SVGIG (reference sequence). This CDR3 is 11 amino acids long. CDR3 loop: CAWSVGSGYTF. The CDR3 DNA follows: TGTGCCTGGAGTGTAGGGTCCGGCTACACCTTC.

This clonotype was detected only a few times. The chain links TRBV20-1 to TRBJ1-2, with 8 bases identical to TRBD1. V trimming: 0 bases; J trimming: 4 bases; junction bases outside the gene matches: 4. CDR3 size: 14 residues. Germline V lookup: CDR1 DFQATT, CDR2 SNEGSKA (reference sequence). Here the CDR3 reads CSARDTGGGYGYTF. The CDR3 DNA follows: TGCAGTGCTAGAGATACAGGGGGAGGCTATGGCTACACCTTC.

This clonotype was counted only a few times. The gene calls are TRBV6-6 and TRBJ1-1; D is possibly TRBD1 (5 bases). The CDR3 totals 18 residues. Germline CDR1 and CDR2: MNHNY and SVGAGI (reference sequence). With 6 bases removed from V and 5 bases from J, the gap between germline ends came to 28 bases. CDR3 region: CASRFDTSVGAARTEAFF. The CDR3 region has the DNA TGTGCCAGCAGATTCGACACGTCGGTTGGGGCGGCACGGACTGAAGCTTTCTTT.